This TCR beta chain emerged from a study of monozygotic twins with inflammatory bowel disease. Findings and limits, study-wide: Lower sharing of clonotypes with other individuals was seen in IBD patients than in healthy twins. This was most marked in patients showing signs of disease activity. Results did not support any single strong IBD-associated signal or clonotype.

The CDR3 loop spans 14 amino acids. On this clonotype itself: Antigen specificity is unknown.

TCRdb re-called the 5' RACE reads and catalogs CDR3 proteins one per entry, DNA excluded. This sample lists some 150,000 distinct CDR3 sequences; its ten largest clones have 2.4%. This chain links TRBV12-3 or TRBV12-4 with TRBJ1-2; the D call of TRBD1 rests on TCRdb alone, since no DNA is present to check it. The source is a human donor with ulcerative colitis or Crohn's disease, or a healthy co-twin of an affected twin (not recorded which). Sequencing was done on a sample of blood. The chain's CDR3 is CASSFTGGFSGYTF.